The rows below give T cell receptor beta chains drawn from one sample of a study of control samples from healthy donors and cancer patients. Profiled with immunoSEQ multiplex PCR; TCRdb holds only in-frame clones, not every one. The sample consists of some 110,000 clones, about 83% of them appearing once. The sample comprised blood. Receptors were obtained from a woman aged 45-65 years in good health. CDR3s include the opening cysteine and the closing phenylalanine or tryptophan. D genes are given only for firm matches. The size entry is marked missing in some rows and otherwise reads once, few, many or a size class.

CDR3: CASSLFGTATSYGYTF
DNA: TGTGCCAGCAGTTTATTCGGGACAGCGACTAGCTATGGCTACACCTTC
V: TRBV27
size: .
D: TRBD1
J: TRBJ1-2

CDR3: CASSPDGATEAFF
DNA: TGCGCCAGCAGTCCGGACGGGGCCACTGAAGCTTTCTTT
V: TRBV10-1
size: few
D: .
J: TRBJ1-1

CDR3: CASSEQGSNYGYTF
DNA: TGTGCCAGTAGTGAACAGGGGTCGAACTATGGCTACACCTTC
V: TRBV19
size: .
D: TRBD1
J: TRBJ1-2

CDR3: CASSTDLRRPQHF
DNA: TGTGCCAGCAGTACGGACCTCCGGCGGCCCCAGCATTTT
V: TRBV6-5
size: .
D: .
J: TRBJ1-5

CDR3: CASSLENTEAFF
DNA: TGTGCCAGCAGCCTAGAGAACACTGAAGCTTTCTTT
V: TRBV7-2
size: .
D: .
J: TRBJ1-1

CDR3: CASSVGTSGGKNIQYF
DNA: TGTGCCAGCAGTGTGGGGACTAGCGGGGGGAAAAACATTCAGTACTTC
V: TRBV28
size: .
D: TRBD2
J: TRBJ2-4

CDR3: CSVEAGSGYGYTF
DNA: TGCAGCGTTGAAGCAGGGAGTGGCTATGGCTACACCTTC
V: TRBV29-1
size: once
D: .
J: TRBJ1-2

CDR3: CASSIQDSYEQYF
DNA: TGTGCCAGTAGTATCCAGGACTCCTACGAGCAGTACTTC
V: TRBV19
size: once
D: .
J: TRBJ2-7

CDR3: CASSLDQGFRNQPQHF
DNA: TGTGCCAGCAGCTTAGATCAGGGGTTCAGAAATCAGCCCCAGCATTTT
V: TRBV7-8
size: .
D: .
J: TRBJ1-5

CDR3: CASSPTGFSYEQYF
DNA: TGTGCCAGCAGCCCTACAGGGTTCTCCTACGAGCAGTACTTC
V: TRBV19
size: few
D: .
J: TRBJ2-7

CDR3: CASSQSTYEQYF
DNA: TGTGCCAGCAGCCAAAGTACCTACGAGCAGTACTTC
V: TRBV3-1/TRBV3-2
size: few
D: .
J: TRBJ2-7

CDR3: CASSDPYNEQFF
DNA: TGTGCCAGCAGCGACCCATACAATGAGCAGTTCTTC
V: TRBV9
size: .
D: .
J: TRBJ2-1

CDR3: CASSATETDTQYF
DNA: TGTGCCAGCAGTGCCACAGAAACAGATACGCAGTATTTT
V: TRBV6-2/TRBV6-3
size: .
D: .
J: TRBJ2-3

CDR3: CASSVYRGRAEQYF
DNA: TGTGCCAGCAGTGTATACAGGGGTCGGGCCGAGCAGTACTTC
V: TRBV6-2/TRBV6-3
size: .
D: TRBD1
J: TRBJ2-7